A single TCR beta chain is shown here with its context. Its target is unknown. One junction end does not reproduce the germline sequence, and a read error may be involved. TCRdb used MiXCR to reprocess the RACE reads, holding one entry per CDR3 protein. The sample holds about 350,000 distinct CDR3 sequences, just under 6.5% seen once. Documented time point: patch test 2, 6 weeks after DPC sensitization. Sample treatment: therapeutic diphenylcyclopropenone sensitization with weekly scalp DPC. This sample is part of a study of human T cells and chemical hapten exposure. Study results and limitations: Those TCRs sitting above 1 in 1000 frequency stayed the same with DPC sensitization.

The CDR3 totals 16 residues. Germline values: CDR1 MDHEN, CDR2 SYDVKM. The receptor was isolated from a woman aged 18-29 years with alopecia areata. Some clones in this sample may be carry-over from other donors' samples. This rearrangement joins TRBV28 to TRBJ1-5, with a weak D call TRBD1 (5 bases). The sample was whole blood, taken in connection with sensitization to the hapten diphenylcyclopropenone (DPC). The CDR3 is CAGSLMSGSQGQPHHF. The CDR3 nucleotides read TGTGCCGGCAGTTTAATGTCGGGATCGCAGGGTCAGCCCCATCATTTT.